Shown below are 27 T cell receptor beta chains from a single sample sequenced in a study of blood T cell repertoires in COVID-19. Sequencing was performed with immunoSEQ multiplex PCR; in TCRdb, only in-frame clones are kept and a portion is missing. The sample yields about 88,000 clones, approximately 91% seen once. The specimen sequenced was peripheral blood. These receptors originate from a man between 60 and 70 years old with acute or convalescent COVID-19.

This clone was recorded only once. This chain joins TRBV5-1 and TRBJ2-2; perhaps TRBD2 as D (5 bases). Germline loops: CDR1 SGHRS, CDR2 YFSETQ. The CDR3 totals 16 residues. The V end was cut by 1 base, the J end by 0 bases, with 10 bases between. CDR3 nucleotide sequence: TGCGCCAGCAGCTTGTTACGGGATCCGAACACCGGGGAGCTGTTTTTT. Its translation: CASSLLRDPNTGELFF.

The V call is TRBV28, the J call TRBJ2-2, with D unclear. Trimming took off 2 bases at V and 8 bases at J, with 15 bases between the two ends. Germline-derived CDR1 and CDR2 are MDHEN and SYDVKM. The CDR3 sequence is 15 residues long. The CDR3 sequence is CASSLPESSGGELFF. CDR3 coding DNA: TGTGCCAGCAGTTTACCTGAATCCTCCGGTGGGGAGCTGTTTTTT.

This clone was recorded only once. V is TRBV6-2 or TRBV6-3 and J is TRBJ2-1, with D maybe TRBD1 (6 bases). Germline V gene lookup returns CDR1 MNHEY and CDR2 SVGEGT. Trimming took 6 bases from V and 4 from J, leaving 10 bases between them. CDR3 length equals 13 residues. CDR3 amino acids: CASSLGQYNEQFF. The CDR3 coding sequence is TGTGCCAGCAGCCTCGGACAGTACAATGAGCAGTTCTTC.

The chain combines TRBV19 with TRBJ2-5; 8 bases line up with TRBD2. Losses at the gene ends were 9 bases for V and 5 bases for J; bases not matched to a gene: 14. The length of the CDR3 is 15 residues. The germline V gene has CDR1 LNHDA and CDR2 SQIVND (reference sequence). The CDR3 here is CASLPRAGAGETQYF. For the CDR3, the DNA is TGTGCCAGCCTTCCCCGAGCGGGGGCTGGGGAGACCCAGTACTTC.

This sequence joins TRBV12-3 or TRBV12-4 and TRBJ1-1; 7 positions agree with TRBD1. The junction had 1 base not matched to a gene; V was cut back by 4 bases and J by 2 bases. CDR3 size: 13 residues. In DNA, the CDR3 is TGTGCCAGCAGTTACAGGGGAAACACTGAAGCTTTCTTT. It yields the protein CASSYRGNTEAFF.

The J gene is TRBJ2-4, the V gene TRBV11-1, with 9 bases fitting TRBD2. Trimming at V came to 0 bases and at J to 5 bases, leaving 2 bases not matched to a gene. Germline CDR1 SGHAT, CDR2 FQDESV (reference sequence). The CDR3 totals 15 residues. For the CDR3, the DNA is TGTGCCAGCAGCTTAGCGCGGGAGGGCCAAAACATTCAGTACTTC. This codes for CASSLAREGQNIQYF.

The rearrangement links TRBV5-1 to TRBJ1-2; 9 bases are a match to TRBD1. Germline V gene lookup returns CDR1 SGHRS and CDR2 YFSETQ. The CDR3 loop spans 15 amino acids. The junction had 7 bases not matched to a gene; V was cut back by 3 bases and J by 4 bases. CDR3 residues: CASSSNRGPSYGYTF. CDR3 in DNA: TGCGCCAGCAGCTCGAACAGGGGGCCAAGCTATGGCTACACCTTC.

The chain is built from TRBV5-1 and TRBJ2-7, with D possibly being TRBD2 (6 bases). The CDR3 length is 14 residues. Germline values: CDR1 SGHRS, CDR2 YFSETQ. The ends were cut back, 0 bases at V and 7 bases at J, with 14 bases in the middle. DNA for the CDR3: TGCGCCAGCAGCTTGGCCGACGTGGGGGGTGAGCAGTACTTC. It specifies CASSLADVGGEQYF. Filled out from reference TRBV5-1 and TRBJ2-7, the complete variable domain reads KAGVTQTPRYLIKTRGQQVTLSCSPISGHRSVSWYQQTPGQGLQFLFEYFSETQRNKGNFPGRFSGRQFSNSRSEMNVSTLELGDSALYLCASSLADVGGEQYFGPGTRLTVT.

V and J are TRBV14 and TRBJ2-7, with D maybe TRBD1 (5 bases). The CDR3 runs 13 residues. The germline V gene encodes CDR1 SGHDN and CDR2 FVKESK. With 6 bases removed from V and 2 bases from J, the gap between germline ends came to 11 bases. The CDR3 DNA is TGTGCCAGCAGGCGGACATCCACCTACGAGCAGTACTTC. This encodes CASRRTSTYEQYF.

The CDR3 sequence is CASSQDLSTGTASTEAFF. The CDR3, as DNA: TGTGCCAGCAGCCAAGATCTAAGTACAGGGACGGCGAGCACTGAAGCTTTCTTT. The chain couples TRBV3-1 (or the pseudogene TRBV3-2) to TRBJ1-1; TRBD1 is a possible D gene (6 bases). Germline V gene sequence: CDR1 LGHDT, CDR2 YNNKEL (reference sequence). Trimming took off 0 bases at V and 4 bases at J, with 21 bases between the two ends. The CDR3 is 18 residues long.

This chain joins TRBV7-2 and TRBJ2-4, with D possibly being TRBD1 (6 bases). Trimming removed 3 bases from V and 15 bases from J, with 18 bases in between. Germline CDR1 reads SGHTA; CDR2 reads FQGNSA. This CDR3 has 13 residues. CDR3 region: CASSFTGDTSPYF. CDR3 bases: TGTGCCAGCAGCTTCACCGGGGACACTTCACCGTACTTC.

The V gene is TRBV18, the J gene TRBJ2-5; the D gene is possibly TRBD2 (5 bases). V was shortened by 4 bases and J by 2 bases, with 14 bases between the two germline ends. Germline CDR1 is KGHSH and CDR2 is LQKENI. This CDR3 spans 15 amino acids. The CDR3 region has the DNA TGTGCCAGCTCACTGTTCCCGGGAAGGCAAGAGACCCAGTACTTC. Its translation: CASSLFPGRQETQYF.

The J gene is TRBJ1-2, the V gene TRBV7-8; D gene uncertain. The CDR3 runs to 14 residues. Trimming shortened V by 5 bases and J by 4 bases, and 14 bases separated the two germline ends. The germline CDR1 and CDR2 sequences are SGHVS and FQNEAQ. The CDR3 protein is CASSKEDFSYGYTF. The CDR3 DNA reads as TGTGCCAGCAGCAAAGAGGACTTTTCCTATGGCTACACCTTC.

Points on this clone: Other DNA sequences of this sample code for an identical CDR3. This rearrangement joins TRBV27 to TRBJ1-3, with D tentatively TRBD1 (5 bases). The CDR3 is 15 residues long. The germline V gene encodes CDR1 MNHEY and CDR2 SMNVEV (reference sequence). Deletions cut 2 bases from V and 0 bases from J, with 8 bases between. In DNA form, the CDR3 reads TGTGCCAGCAGTTTACGGGGGGGCTCTGGAAACACCATATATTTT. Translated: CASSLRGGSGNTIYF.

The chain has TRBV18 and TRBJ1-2; D might be TRBD1 (6 bases). V lost 6 bases to trimming and J lost 0 bases, with 14 bases between them. Germline lookup yields CDR1 KGHSH and CDR2 LQKENI. CDR3 size: 15 residues. Here the CDR3 reads CASSGDRPTNYGYTF. The CDR3, as DNA: TGTGCCAGCTCGGGAGACAGGCCTACTAACTATGGCTACACCTTC.

The CDR3 DNA reads TGTGCCATCAGTGACCAGCGGGAGGGCCTAAACGAGCAGTACTTC. It specifies CAISDQREGLNEQYF. This rearrangement joins TRBV10-3 to TRBJ2-7; 10 positions match TRBD2. This CDR3 is 15 amino acids long. Germline V gene sequence: CDR1 ENHRY, CDR2 SYGVKD. V shed 3 bases, J shed 5 bases, and the junction held 7 bases outside the gene matches.

This chain joins TRBV25-1 and TRBJ2-7; no firm D call. This CDR3 has 11 residues. Germline V lookup: CDR1 MGHDK, CDR2 SYGVNS. V was shortened by 4 bases and J by 1 base, with 2 bases between the two germline ends. The CDR3 sequence is CASSASYEQYF. CDR3 DNA sequence: TGTGCCAGCAGTGCATCCTACGAGCAGTACTTC.

The chain joins TRBV2 to TRBJ1-6; a possible D gene is TRBD1 (5 bases). The germline gives CDR1 SNHLY, CDR2 FYNNEI. V lost 5 bases and J lost 5, with 19 bases in between. The CDR3 spans 17 residues. CDR3 DNA: TGTGCCAGCAGTTTAGGAGGGGCTCCGGGGCATAATTCACCCCTCCACTTT. Translated, it gives CASSLGGAPGHNSPLHF.

The rearrangement uses TRBV7-9 and TRBJ2-7; 8 bases match TRBD2. The CDR3 extends over 17 amino acids. The V gene's germline CDR1 is SEHNR and CDR2 FQNEAQ (reference sequence). V trimming: 5 bases; J trimming: 5 bases; junction bases outside the gene matches: 17. This CDR3 is CASSQGASGWGQDEQYF. Written as DNA, the CDR3 is TGTGCCAGCAGCCAAGGGGCTAGCGGGTGGGGTCAGGACGAGCAGTACTTC.

The genes are TRBV3-1 (or the pseudogene TRBV3-2) and TRBJ2-7; tentative D call: TRBD2 (6 bases). V was clipped by 4 bases and J by 7 bases, with 17 bases between them. The CDR3 extends over 14 amino acids. CDR1 and CDR2 from the germline V gene are LGHDT and YNNKEL (reference sequence). In DNA form, the CDR3 reads TGTGCCAGCAGCCTAGAAGGGACTTCCGGGGAGCAGTACTTC. This codes for CASSLEGTSGEQYF.

The chain employs TRBV6-5 and TRBJ1-1; 7 bases match TRBD1. With 2 bases clipped from V and 1 base from J, the junction kept 1 base outside the gene matches. This CDR3 contains 14 residues. Germline CDR1 is MNHEY and CDR2 is SVGAGI. The CDR3 sequence: CASSYGTENTEAFF. DNA for the CDR3: TGTGCCAGCAGTTACGGGACAGAGAACACTGAAGCTTTCTTT.

V is TRBV7-2 and J is TRBJ2-7, with 10 bases aligning to TRBD1. J lost 3 bases, V lost 5 bases, and 10 bases had no gene match. Per the germline V gene, CDR1 is SGHTA and CDR2 is FQGNSA. The CDR3 loop spans 16 amino acids. The CDR3 loop reads CASSTIRDRGYYEQYF. The CDR3 DNA reads TGTGCCAGCAGCACGATCCGGGACAGGGGATACTACGAGCAGTACTTC.

CDR3 sequence: CASSRDIQETQYF. The CDR3 nucleotides are TGTGCCAGCAGCCGGGACATCCAAGAGACCCAGTACTTC. The chain employs TRBV5-4 and TRBJ2-5, with a weak D call TRBD1 (6 bases). This CDR3 is 13 amino acids long. Trimming cost V 4 bases and J 1 base, with 8 bases left between them. Germline V lookup: CDR1 SGHNT, CDR2 YYREEE (reference sequence).

V and J are TRBV24-1 and TRBJ2-5, with 9 bases identical to TRBD1. The germline gives CDR1 KGHDR, CDR2 SFDVKD. The CDR3 length is 15 residues. V was clipped by 3 bases and J by 4 bases; unmatched bases: 5. CDR3 region: CATSDPGQGAETQYF. The CDR3 nucleotides are TGTGCCACCAGTGATCCGGGACAGGGCGCAGAGACCCAGTACTTC.

This clone came up once. The CDR3, as DNA: TGCGCCAGCAGCCCCATCGGGGGGTTAGCCAAAAACATTCAGTACTTC. This gives the protein CASSPIGGLAKNIQYF. The V call is TRBV4-1, the J call TRBJ2-4; 7 bases agree with TRBD2. The V segment lost 4 bases and the J segment 0 bases; nucleotides outside the gene matches: 6. In germline, CDR1 is MGHRA, CDR2 YSYEKL. The CDR3 has 16 residues.

The V and J genes are TRBV25-1 and TRBJ1-4; D not certain. The CDR3 has 14 amino acids. The V gene's germline CDR1 is MGHDK and CDR2 SYGVNS. Trimming took off 2 bases at V and 8 bases at J, with 12 bases between the two ends. The CDR3 coding sequence is TGTGCCAGCAGTGAAGGCGGGGTAGACGAAAAACTGTTTTTT. Translating it yields CASSEGGVDEKLFF.

The chain joins TRBV7-9 to TRBJ2-4, with 8 bases that match TRBD2. The V gene end was trimmed by 5 bases and the J gene end by 6 bases; junction bases not matched to a gene: 21. Germline V gene sequence: CDR1 SEHNR, CDR2 FQNEAQ (reference sequence). This CDR3 is built from 19 residues. The DNA for the CDR3 is TGTGCCAGCAGCCCCCTTGGCTTGGGTAGCGGGATTACTATAAACATTCAGTACTTC. Translated, it gives CASSPLGLGSGITINIQYF.